These T cell receptor beta chains were read from a single sample in a study of T cell responses to AZD1222 COVID-19 vaccine. TCRdb keeps only in-frame clones here, not all; method: immunoSEQ multiplex PCR. The sample lists approximately 110,000 clones, 90% to 95% seen once, with less than 2.5% in the top ten. Sequencing used peripheral blood, obtained on day 0 of AZD1222 vaccination. The receptors come from an adult in good health. CDR3s include the opening cysteine and the closing phenylalanine or tryptophan. The order of the fields is V gene, D gene, J gene, clone size, CDR3 DNA, CDR3 protein. The D gene is left open where the match is weak. Clone size is not always given. Where it is, it says once, few, many or a class for expanded clones.

TRBV6-5	TRBD1	TRBJ2-2	-	TGTGCCAGCAGCTGGACAGGGGATTCCGGGGAGCTGTTTTTT	CASSWTGDSGELFF
TRBV7-9	-	TRBJ1-2	-	TGTGCCAGCAGCTCCGGAGGTTCGGACTATGGCTACACCTTC	CASSSGGSDYGYTF
TRBV2	-	TRBJ1-2	once	TGTGCCAGCAGCCAAGTGGGGGGCTACACCTTC	CASSQVGGYTF
TRBV2	-	TRBJ1-5	-	TGTGCCAGCAGTGACGTGAACAGTTACAATCAGCCCCAGCATTTT	CASSDVNSYNQPQHF
TRBV4-1	TRBD1	TRBJ1-2	-	TGCGCCAGCAGCCATGGCCCAGGGGGAGAGGGCTACACCTTC	CASSHGPGGEGYTF
TRBV27	-	TRBJ1-2	-	TGTGCCAGCAGTTTCGGGCAGGGGCTGGGCTACACCTTC	CASSFGQGLGYTF
TRBV7-9	TRBD1	TRBJ1-2	-	TGTGCCAGCAGCCTTCGGCCGGGACAGGGGAAGAACTATGGCTACACCTTC	CASSLRPGQGKNYGYTF
TRBV11-2	-	TRBJ1-1	-	TGTGCCAGCAGCTTAGAGTGGCAGGGGAACACTGAAGCTTTCTTT	CASSLEWQGNTEAFF
TRBV20-1	-	TRBJ2-5	-	TGCAGTGCTGTACCGGAAGAGACCCAGTACTTC	CSAVPEETQYF
TRBV11-2	TRBD2	TRBJ2-5	-	TGTGCCAGCAGCCCCCTAGTAGCGGGGCTACAAGAGACCCAGTACTTC	CASSPLVAGLQETQYF
TRBV9	TRBD2	TRBJ2-1	-	TGTGCCAGCAGTCGTACGGCCCTAGCGGCCTACAATGAGCAGTTCTTC	CASSRTALAAYNEQFF
TRBV27	-	TRBJ1-5	-	TGTGCCAGCAAGGGGCCAAATCAGCCCCAGCATTTT	CASKGPNQPQHF
TRBV7-9	-	TRBJ1-2	-	TGTGCCAGCAGCCTGTATGGGTACACCTTCGAGCGGGGCTACACCTTC	CASSLYGYTFERGYTF
TRBV27	-	TRBJ1-2	-	TGTGCCAGCAGTTTGGCGGGGGGTTATGGCTACACCTTC	CASSLAGGYGYTF
TRBV1	-	TRBJ1-5	-	TGCACCAGCAGCCCGGACCGGGACGCAGGGCTCAATCAGCCCCAGCATTTT	CTSSPDRDAGLNQPQHF
TRBV6-5	-	TRBJ1-3	-	TGTGCCAGCAGCGACCTCCAAGGAACTGGAAACACCATATATTTT	CASSDLQGTGNTIYF
TRBV29-1	-	TRBJ1-1	-	TGCAGCGCCGAACACGTCGAAGCTTTCTTT	CSAEHVEAFF
TRBV5-6	TRBD1	TRBJ1-2	-	TGTGCCAGCCGTCTCACAGGGGGCAATGCTGGCTACACCTTC	CASRLTGGNAGYTF
TRBV9	TRBD2	TRBJ2-6	-	TGTGCCAGCAGCGGGGGACTACCCTCTGGGGCCAACGTCCTGACTTTC	CASSGGLPSGANVLTF
TRBV7-8	-	TRBJ2-7	-	TGTGCCAGCAGCCCGGGCCCAAGCGGCGAGCAGTACTTC	CASSPGPSGEQYF
TRBV19	-	TRBJ2-1	-	TGTGCCAGTAGTGGGGGAGGAAACAATGAGCAGTTCTTC	CASSGGGNNEQFF
TRBV27	TRBD1	TRBJ1-1	-	TGTGCCAGCTGTAACGTCCCGGGACAGGGAAGGGCTTTCTTT	CASCNVPGQGRAFF
TRBV19	-	TRBJ1-1	-	TGTGCCACCGCGAGGTGGACGGGCACTGAAGCTTTCTTT	CATARWTGTEAFF
TRBV2	-	TRBJ2-7	-	TGTGCCAGCAGTGAATTTTCTTACGAGCAGTACTTC	CASSEFSYEQYF
TRBV5-1	-	TRBJ1-1	-	TGCGCCAGCAGCTTCGCCGGTATGGGGAACACTGAAGCTTTCTTT	CASSFAGMGNTEAFF
TRBV7-3	-	TRBJ1-6	-	TGTGCCAGCAGCTTAGGGTCGGCAAATTCACCCCTCCACTTT	CASSLGSANSPLHF
TRBV7-9	-	TRBJ1-2	-	TGTGCCAGCAGCGCCGGGGGGGACTTCTATGGCTACACCTTC	CASSAGGDFYGYTF
TRBV28	TRBD1	TRBJ1-5	-	TGTGCCAGCACCTATATTCCGGGACAGGGTAATAGCAATCAGCCCCAGCATTTT	CASTYIPGQGNSNQPQHF
TRBV6-5	TRBD1	TRBJ2-1	-	TGTGCCAGCAGTTACCACAGGGGGCGTGAGCAGTTCTTC	CASSYHRGREQFF
TRBV12-3/TRBV12-4	-	TRBJ1-4	-	TGTGCCAGCAGTTTAGATCGGGGTGAAAAACTGTTTTTT	CASSLDRGEKLFF
TRBV5-5	-	TRBJ2-7	once	TGTGCCAGCAGCCCGGACTTGTTCAGCTCCTACGAGCAGTACTTC	CASSPDLFSSYEQYF
TRBV10-1	TRBD2	TRBJ2-7	-	TGCGCCACGGGGACTAGCAGCTACGAGCAGTACTTC	CATGTSSYEQYF
TRBV21-1	-	TRBJ1-2	-	TGTGCCAGCCCTACTGTCCTACAACCGCTTAACTATGGCTACACCTTC	CASPTVLQPLNYGYTF
TRBV6-4	TRBD2	TRBJ2-3	-	TGTGCCAGCAGTGATCAGGGAGGGGCAGATACGCAGTATTTT	CASSDQGGADTQYF
TRBV4-3	TRBD1	TRBJ2-5	-	TGCGCCAGCAGCCAAATGACAGGGAGAGAGACCCAGTACTTC	CASSQMTGRETQYF
TRBV27	-	TRBJ2-7	once	TGTGCCAGCAGTTCCGGGACGAAGGCCCTCGAGCAGTACTTC	CASSSGTKALEQYF
TRBV5-1	-	TRBJ2-7	-	TGCGCCAGCAGGTACACTTCCTACGAGCAGTACTTC	CASRYTSYEQYF
TRBV30	-	TRBJ1-2	once	TGTGCCTCCAAAAACTATGGCTACACCTTC	CASKNYGYTF
TRBV18	-	TRBJ2-1	-	TGTGCCAGCTCACCACAGGTTTCCCCCAATGAGCAGTTCTTC	CASSPQVSPNEQFF
TRBV18	-	TRBJ1-2	-	TGTGCCAGCTCACCACGGCGAGACGACTATGGCTACACCTTC	CASSPRRDDYGYTF
TRBV6-5	TRBD1	TRBJ1-2	-	TGTGCCAGCAGTTACCCCGGGACAGGGGTGGATGGCTACACCTTC	CASSYPGTGVDGYTF
TRBV28	-	TRBJ2-7	-	TGTGCCAGCAGACGGACCCCGTACGAGCAGTACTTC	CASRRTPYEQYF
TRBV7-2	TRBD1	TRBJ1-6	once	TGTGCCAGCAGCTTAGAGACAGGGGGGAATTCACCCCTCCACTTT	CASSLETGGNSPLHF
TRBV6-6	TRBD2	TRBJ2-2	-	TGTGCCAGCAGGGGACTAGCGGGAGAGGCCGGGGAGCTGTTTTTT	CASRGLAGEAGELFF
TRBV5-8	-	TRBJ1-1	-	TGTGCCAGCAGCTTGAGGGGGAGTCTGGAGAATACTGAAGCTTTCTTT	CASSLRGSLENTEAFF
TRBV7-9	TRBD2	TRBJ2-1	-	TGTGCCAGCAGCTTAGGACTAGCGGGGGAGAGGTTCTTC	CASSLGLAGERFF
TRBV29-1	TRBD1	TRBJ1-1	once	TGCAGCGTTCATACGACAGGGGCGGACACTGAAGCTTTCTTT	CSVHTTGADTEAFF
TRBV5-1	-	TRBJ1-2	-	TGCGCCAGCAGCTTGGCGTGGGGGCTCTTACTTGGCTACACCTTC	CASSLAWGLLLGYTF
TRBV5-1	TRBD2	TRBJ2-3	-	TGCGCCAGCAGCTCCGGACTAGCGAGCACAGATACGCAGTATTTT	CASSSGLASTDTQYF
TRBV18	-	TRBJ1-2	-	TGTGCCAGCTCACGCACGGATACCTCGGGAGGCTACACCTTC	CASSRTDTSGGYTF
TRBV6-5	-	TRBJ2-7	-	TGTGCCAGCAGTTACTCGACTGGGGGTGGGGACGAGTACTTC	CASSYSTGGGDEYF
TRBV28	-	TRBJ1-4	-	TGTGCCAGCAGCGATAATGAAAAACTGTTTTTT	CASSDNEKLFF
TRBV5-1	TRBD1	TRBJ2-2	-	TGCGCCAGCAGCTTGGGACAGGGCAACACCGGGGAGCTGTTTTTT	CASSLGQGNTGELFF
TRBV19	TRBD1	TRBJ1-4	-	TGTGCCAGTCACGATGGCAGGGGGGGCAATGAAAAACTGTTTTTT	CASHDGRGGNEKLFF
TRBV19	TRBD1	TRBJ1-2	-	TGTGCCAGTAGTTCGGGACAGGAGTTCTCCTATGGCTACACCTTC	CASSSGQEFSYGYTF